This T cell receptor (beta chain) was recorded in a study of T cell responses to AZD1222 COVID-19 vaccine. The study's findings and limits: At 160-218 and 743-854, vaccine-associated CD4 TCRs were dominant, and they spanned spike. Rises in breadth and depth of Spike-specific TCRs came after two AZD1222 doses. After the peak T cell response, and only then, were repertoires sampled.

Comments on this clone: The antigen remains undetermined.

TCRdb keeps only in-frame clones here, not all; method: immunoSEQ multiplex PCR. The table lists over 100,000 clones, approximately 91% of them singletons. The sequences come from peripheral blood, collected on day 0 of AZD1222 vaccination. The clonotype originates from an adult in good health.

The CDR3 loop is CASRDPGIFQPQHF. The CDR3 DNA reads TGTGCCAGCAGGGACCCAGGGATTTTTCAGCCCCAGCATTTT. This chain uses TRBV2 with TRBJ1-5; D perhaps matches TRBD1 (5 bases). Per germline, CDR1 SNHLY and CDR2 FYNNEI. V gave up 6 bases and J gave up 6 bases, with 15 bases separating them. The CDR3 sequence is 14 residues long.